The TCR beta chain described here comes from a study of T cell changes during pregnancy in multiple sclerosis. The method was immunoSEQ multiplex PCR; TCRdb's version includes in-frame clones alone and lacks a portion of them. The profile shows 45,000 to 70,000 clones, roughly nine tenths of them singletons. The V end lost 5 bases, the J end lost 7 bases, and 11 bases lay between the germline ends. The CDR3 extends over 12 amino acids. CDR1 is LNHDA and CDR2 is SQIVND in the germline V gene (reference sequence). The specimen was CD4+ T cells from peripheral blood mononuclear cells, collected in the second trimester of pregnancy. The chain combines TRBV19 with TRBJ1-1; D remains ambiguous. This TCR was sampled from a female donor with multiple sclerosis, enrolled in a pregnancy study. In nucleotides, the CDR3 is TGTGCCAGTAGTTACTTGGGAGGTGAAGCTTTCTTT. Its translation: CASSYLGGEAFF.